The T cell receptor beta chain under discussion was sequenced for a study of T-cell memory formation after mild COVID-19. Study conclusions and caveats: CD4/CD8 balance held among clones contracting day 15 to 85, and later expanders leaned CD4+. Confirmation of SARS-CoV-2 specificity was lacking for second-wave clones peaking day 37.

V was clipped by 4 bases and J by 3 bases, with 19 bases between them. The CDR3 length is 17 residues. Germline assignment: CDR1 SGHRS and CDR2 YFSETQ. TCRdb reprocessed the 5' RACE reads with MiXCR, giving one entry per CDR3 protein. Here the sample spans roughly 370,000 distinct CDR3 sequences, about 17% being singletons. About this clonotype itself: The antigen is not known.

Sequences were obtained from PBMCs or a T cell subset sorted from them (not recorded which). The genes are TRBV5-1 and TRBJ1-4, with D maybe TRBD1 (5 bases). The TCR was taken from a young man who had mild COVID-19 (a few samples of this study predate the infection). Cell type and time point are not known. The CDR3, as DNA: TGCGCCAGCAGCCCATTCGGAGGGGCCGGGCCTAATGAAAAACTGTTTTTT. It yields the protein CASSPFGGAGPNEKLFF.